This T cell receptor beta chain came from a study of blood T cells in healthy people across ages. CDR3 length equals 16 residues. The V end lost 1 base, the J end lost 13 bases, and 23 bases lay between the germline ends. CDR1 and CDR2 (germline): LGHNA, YSLEER. Study findings and constraints: Unknown CMV status may confound age-related changes in expanded clones. Estimated diversity, derived from one million T cells, was regarded as an underestimate. Unsorted PBMCs blocked a conclusive comparison of naive and antigen-experienced cells.

Of note for this clonotype: Its antigen is not identified.

PCR was performed a second time for about 6 to 12 cycles using a sample-barcoded 5' primer and a J-beta primer mix. TCRdb re-analysed the 5' RACE reads in MiXCR, keeping a single row per CDR3 protein. The data hold around 1,000,000 distinct CDR3 sequences, with around two fifths observed a single time. The source material was blood. This TCR derives from a young man in good health. The chain is built from TRBV4-3 and TRBJ2-4, with D possibly TRBD1 on 8 matching bases. DNA for the CDR3: TGCGCCAGCAGCCAAGTTCCACAGGGGGGGACGGGAGAGCAGTACTTC. Translation gives CASSQVPQGGTGEQYF.